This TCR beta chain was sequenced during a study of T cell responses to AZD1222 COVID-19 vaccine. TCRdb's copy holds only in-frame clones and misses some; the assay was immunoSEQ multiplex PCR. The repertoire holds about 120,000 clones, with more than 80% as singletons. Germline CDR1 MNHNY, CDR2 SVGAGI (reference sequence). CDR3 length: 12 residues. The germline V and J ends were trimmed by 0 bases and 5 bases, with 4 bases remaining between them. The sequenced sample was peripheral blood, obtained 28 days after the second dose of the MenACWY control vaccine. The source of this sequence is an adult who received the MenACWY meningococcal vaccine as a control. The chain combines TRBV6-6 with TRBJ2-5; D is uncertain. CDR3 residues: CASSYSIETQYF. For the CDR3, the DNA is TGTGCCAGCAGTTACTCGATTGAGACCCAGTACTTC.